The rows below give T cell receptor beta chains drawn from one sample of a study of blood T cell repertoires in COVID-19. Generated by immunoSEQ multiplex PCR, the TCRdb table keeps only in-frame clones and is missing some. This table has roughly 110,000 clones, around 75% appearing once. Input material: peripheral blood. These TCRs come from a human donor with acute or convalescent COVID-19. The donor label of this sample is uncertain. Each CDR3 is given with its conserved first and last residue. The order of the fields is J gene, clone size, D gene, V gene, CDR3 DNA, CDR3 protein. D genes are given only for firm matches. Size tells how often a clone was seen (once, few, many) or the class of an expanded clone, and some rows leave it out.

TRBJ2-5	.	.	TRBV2	TGTGCCAGCAAGGGAGGATCGCTGGGAGAGACCCAGTACTTC	CASKGGSLGETQYF
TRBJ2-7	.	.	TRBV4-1	TGCGCCAGCAGCCAAGTAGCGGACGAGCAGTACTTC	CASSQVADEQYF
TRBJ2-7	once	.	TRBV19	TGTGCCAGTAGTATAAGTTGGCAGGTTTACGAGCAGTACTTC	CASSISWQVYEQYF
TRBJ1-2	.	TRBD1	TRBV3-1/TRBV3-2	TGTGCCAGCAGCCAAAGTCTCCGGGACAGGGCCGGTATTGGCTACACCTTC	CASSQSLRDRAGIGYTF
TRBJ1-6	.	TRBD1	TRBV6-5	TGTGCCAGCAGAGCGGGACAGGGGGCTTCACCCCTCCACTTT	CASRAGQGASPLHF
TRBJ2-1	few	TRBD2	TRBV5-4	TGTGCCAGCAGCCCGGGAGGGGGGGGCCGCTACAATGAGCAGTTCTTC	CASSPGGGGRYNEQFF
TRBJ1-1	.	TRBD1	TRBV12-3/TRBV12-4	TGTGCCAGCACTACAGGGGGCTACACTGAAGCTTTCTTT	CASTTGGYTEAFF
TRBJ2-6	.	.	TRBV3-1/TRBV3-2	TGTGCCAGCATGCGCTCTGGGGCCAACGTCCTGACTTTC	CASMRSGANVLTF
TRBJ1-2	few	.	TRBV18	TGTGCCAGCTCACCGGAAGGGAGGGCTTATGGCTACACCTTC	CASSPEGRAYGYTF
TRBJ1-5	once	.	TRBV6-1	TGTGCCAGCAGTGAAGAAACAGCTCTTCTAAATCAGCCCCAGCATTTT	CASSEETALLNQPQHF
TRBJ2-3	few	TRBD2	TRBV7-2	TGTGCCAGCAGCTTAGAGGGGACTAGCGGAGATACGCAGTATTTT	CASSLEGTSGDTQYF
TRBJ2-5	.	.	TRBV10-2	TGCGCCAGCAGTTCCGGACCGCTCCGGGGTGAGACCCAGTACTTC	CASSSGPLRGETQYF
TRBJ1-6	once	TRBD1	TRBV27	TGTGCCAGCAGCCCTAGACAGGGGAGGAATTCACCCCTCCACTTT	CASSPRQGRNSPLHF
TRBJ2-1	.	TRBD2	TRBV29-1	TGCAGCGCAAGACGGGGCGGGGGGAATGAGCAGTTCTTC	CSARRGGGNEQFF
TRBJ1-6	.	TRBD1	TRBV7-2	TGTGCCAGCAGCGCCTCGGCGGGCAGGGGGCTCAATTCACCCCTCCACTTT	CASSASAGRGLNSPLHF
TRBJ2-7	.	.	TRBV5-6	TGTGCCAGCAGCTTTATGAGGACCGCCTTGAGGGACGAGCAGTACTTC	CASSFMRTALRDEQYF